The clone carrying this T cell receptor beta chain was seen many times. Its specificity is not known. TCRdb ran MiXCR on the 5' RACE reads and lists one entry per CDR3 protein. The sample shows about 100,000 distinct CDR3 sequences, nearly 4.5% of them seen only once. These data originate in a study of spatial heterogeneity in lung cancer. Study in general: Alpha-chain detections were consistently fewer than beta-chain detections among the sequences. General study results and limits: Tumor mutation count correlated with how many alpha and beta TCRs expanded intratumorally.

The CDR3 is 14 residues long. V was cut by 3 bases and J by 0 bases, with 12 bases left in between. Germline V gives CDR1 DFQATT, CDR2 SNEGSKA (reference sequence). The time point was: sample taken at primary tumor resection. Material for sequencing was whole RNA from tumor, nontumor lung or frozen PBMC, left unsorted. J is TRBJ2-7 and V is TRBV20-1; D uncertain. The material sequenced was lung tumor tissue, taken at surgery. The receptor comes from a male donor with early-stage non-small cell lung cancer. The chain's CDR3 is CSASPRAFSYEQYF. In DNA form, the CDR3 reads TGCAGTGCTAGCCCTCGGGCCTTCTCCTACGAGCAGTACTTC.